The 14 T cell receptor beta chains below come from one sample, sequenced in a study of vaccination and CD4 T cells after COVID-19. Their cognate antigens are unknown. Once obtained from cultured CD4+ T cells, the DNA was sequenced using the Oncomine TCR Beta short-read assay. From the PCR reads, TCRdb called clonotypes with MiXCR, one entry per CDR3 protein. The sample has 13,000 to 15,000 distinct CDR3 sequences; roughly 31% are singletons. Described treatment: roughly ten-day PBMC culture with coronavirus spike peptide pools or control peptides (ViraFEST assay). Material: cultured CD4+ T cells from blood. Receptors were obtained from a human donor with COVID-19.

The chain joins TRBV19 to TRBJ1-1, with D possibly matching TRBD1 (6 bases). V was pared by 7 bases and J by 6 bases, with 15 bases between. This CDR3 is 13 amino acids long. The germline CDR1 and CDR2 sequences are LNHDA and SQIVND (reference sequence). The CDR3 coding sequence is TGTGCCAGTACTAAAATCGGGGGCGCTGAAGCTTTCTTT. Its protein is CASTKIGGAEAFF.

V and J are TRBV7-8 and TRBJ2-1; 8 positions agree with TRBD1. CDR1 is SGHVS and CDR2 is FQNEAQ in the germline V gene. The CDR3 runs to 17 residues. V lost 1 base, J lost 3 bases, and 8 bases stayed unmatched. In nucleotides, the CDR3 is TGTGCCAGCAGCTTAGGGAGAAACAGGGGGTACTACAATGAGCAGTTCTTC. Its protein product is CASSLGRNRGYYNEQFF. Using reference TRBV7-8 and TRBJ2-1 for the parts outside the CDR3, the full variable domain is GAGVSQSPRYKVAKRGQDVALRCDPISGHVSLFWYQQALGQGPEFLTYFQNEAQLDKSGLPSDRFFAERPEGSVSTLKIQRTQQEDSAVYLCASSLGRNRGYYNEQFFGPGTRLTVL.

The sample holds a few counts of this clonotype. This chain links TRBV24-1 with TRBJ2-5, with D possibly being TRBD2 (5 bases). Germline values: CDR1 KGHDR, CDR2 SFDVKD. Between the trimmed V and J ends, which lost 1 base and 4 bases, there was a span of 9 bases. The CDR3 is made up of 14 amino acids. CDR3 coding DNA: TGTGCCACCAGTGATTTCGGGGTGGGAGAGACCCAGTACTTC. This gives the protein CATSDFGVGETQYF.

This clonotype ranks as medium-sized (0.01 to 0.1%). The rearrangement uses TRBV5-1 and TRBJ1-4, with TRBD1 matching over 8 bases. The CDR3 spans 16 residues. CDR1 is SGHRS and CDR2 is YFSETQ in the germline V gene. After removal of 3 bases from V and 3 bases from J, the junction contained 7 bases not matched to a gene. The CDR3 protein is CASSWGGQAPNEKLFF. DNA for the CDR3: TGCGCCAGCAGCTGGGGGGGACAGGCCCCTAATGAAAAACTGTTTTTT.

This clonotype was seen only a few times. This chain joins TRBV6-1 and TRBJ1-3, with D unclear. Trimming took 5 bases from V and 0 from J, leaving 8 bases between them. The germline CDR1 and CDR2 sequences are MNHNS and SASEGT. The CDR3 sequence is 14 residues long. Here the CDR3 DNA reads TGTGCCAGCAGTAAAAGGGACTCTGGAAACACCATATATTTT. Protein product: CASSKRDSGNTIYF.

In DNA, the CDR3 is TGTGCCAGCAGCGCGGACAGGGGGTTGGGAGGCTACACCTTC. Translation: CASSADRGLGGYTF. The V call is TRBV7-2, the J call TRBJ1-2; 10 bases match TRBD1. Looked up from germline, CDR1 is SGHTA and CDR2 is FQGNSA. The CDR3 extends over 14 amino acids. The ends lost 5 bases at V and 8 bases at J; junction bases unmatched: 8.

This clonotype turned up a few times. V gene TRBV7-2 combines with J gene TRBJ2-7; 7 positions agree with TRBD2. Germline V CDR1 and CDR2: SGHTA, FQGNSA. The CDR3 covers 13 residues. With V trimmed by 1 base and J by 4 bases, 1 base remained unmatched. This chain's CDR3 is CASSLGGGYEQYF. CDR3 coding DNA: TGTGCCAGCAGCTTAGGGGGGGGTTACGAGCAGTACTTC.

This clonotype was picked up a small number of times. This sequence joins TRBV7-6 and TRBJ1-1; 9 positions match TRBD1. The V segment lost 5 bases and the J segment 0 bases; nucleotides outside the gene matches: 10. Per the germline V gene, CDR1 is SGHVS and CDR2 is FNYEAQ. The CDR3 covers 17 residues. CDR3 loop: CASSRLSTGGLNTEAFF. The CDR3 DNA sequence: TGTGCCAGCAGCCGCTTGTCGACAGGGGGATTGAACACTGAAGCTTTCTTT.

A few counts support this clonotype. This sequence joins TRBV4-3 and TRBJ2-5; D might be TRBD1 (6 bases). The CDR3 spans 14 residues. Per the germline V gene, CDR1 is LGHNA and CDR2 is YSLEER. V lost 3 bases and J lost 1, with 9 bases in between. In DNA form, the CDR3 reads TGCGCCAGCAGCCACCAGACAGGCCAAGAGACCCAGTACTTC. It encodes CASSHQTGQETQYF.

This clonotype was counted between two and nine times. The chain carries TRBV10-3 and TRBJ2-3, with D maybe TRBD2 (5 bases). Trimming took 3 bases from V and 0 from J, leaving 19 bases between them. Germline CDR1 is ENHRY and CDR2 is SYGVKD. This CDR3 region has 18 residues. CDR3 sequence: CAISDPRVASGSTDTQYF. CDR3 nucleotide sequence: TGTGCCATCAGTGACCCCCGGGTTGCCAGCGGTAGCACAGATACGCAGTATTTT.

The CDR3: CASRSQGANYNEQFF. The CDR3 region has the DNA TGTGCCAGCAGGTCACAGGGGGCGAACTACAATGAGCAGTTCTTC. This chain uses TRBV2 with TRBJ2-1; TRBD1 matches at 9 bases. The CDR3 loop spans 15 amino acids. Trimming cost V 6 bases and J 3 bases; bases outside gene matches: 6. Germline assignment: CDR1 SNHLY and CDR2 FYNNEI.

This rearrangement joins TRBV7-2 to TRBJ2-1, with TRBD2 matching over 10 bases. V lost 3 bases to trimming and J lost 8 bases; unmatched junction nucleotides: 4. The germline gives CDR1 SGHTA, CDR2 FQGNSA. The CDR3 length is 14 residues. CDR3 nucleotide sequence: TGTGCCAGCAGCTTGGCCCTAGCGGGGGATGAGCAGTTCTTC. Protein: CASSLALAGDEQFF.

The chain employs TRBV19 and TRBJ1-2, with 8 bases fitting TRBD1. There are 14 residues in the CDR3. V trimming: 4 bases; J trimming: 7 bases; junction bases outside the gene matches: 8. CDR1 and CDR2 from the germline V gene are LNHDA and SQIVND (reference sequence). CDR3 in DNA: TGTGCCAGTAGTACTCGACAGGGGTTAGGTGGCTACACCTTC. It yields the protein CASSTRQGLGGYTF.

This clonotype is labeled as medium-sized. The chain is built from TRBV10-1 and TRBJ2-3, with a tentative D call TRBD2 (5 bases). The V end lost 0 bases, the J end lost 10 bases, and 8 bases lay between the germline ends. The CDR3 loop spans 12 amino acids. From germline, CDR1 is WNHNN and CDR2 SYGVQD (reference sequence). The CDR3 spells CASSESMEAQYF. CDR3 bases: TGCGCCAGCAGTGAGTCCATGGAGGCGCAGTATTTT.